This record concerns one TCR beta chain sequence. The source of the sample is a study of T cells in Graves' hyperthyroidism and ophthalmopathy. Amplification of TCR beta CDR3 regions used RNA as the template. First-round RT-PCR with HTBI primers amplified the TCR CDR3 region. TCRdb re-derived calls from the multiplex PCR reads in MiXCR, one entry per CDR3 protein. There are a few hundred thousand distinct CDR3 sequences in the sample; around 45% occur only once, and over 15% lies in the top ten. Germline loops: CDR1 DFQATT, CDR2 SNEGSKA (reference sequence). The CDR3 length is 12 residues. The chain employs TRBV20-1 and TRBJ1-1; weak D call: TRBD1 (5 bases). This sequence was found in an adult woman with Graves' disease, either hyperthyroidism or ophthalmopathy (not recorded which). Input material: peripheral blood or thyroid tissue (not recorded which). DNA of the CDR3: TGCAAGCTAGGGAGGGGTTTGTTTCAAGCTTTCTTT. Amino acids: CKLGRGLFQAFF.